This is a list of T cell receptor beta chains from one sample in a study of vaccination effects on CD4 cells after COVID-19. These TCRs are of unknown antigen specificity. Data came from immunoSEQ multiplex PCR; TCRdb stores just in-frame clones and leaves some out. Of about 16,000 clones listed, about three quarters were seen once; the top ten hold 18%. The sequencing used CD4+ T cells from PBMCs cultured with HCoV-NL63 spike peptides, collected after COVID-19 vaccination. These receptors were taken from a human donor who received a COVID-19 vaccine. Both conserved end residues are part of each CDR3. D genes are given only for firm matches. A clone size is listed for some rows: how often the clone was seen (once, few, many), or a class if it is expanded.

v_call	d_call	clone_size	j_call	cdr3_nt	cdr3_aa
TRBV15	.	.	TRBJ1-1	TGTGCCACCAGCAAGGACCGTACATGGCAGGGCAATGAAGCTTTCTTT	CATSKDRTWQGNEAFF
TRBV6-5	.	.	TRBJ1-2	TGTGCCAGCACCGGCTCGGGCACTCGGGCAGGGGGCTACACCTTC	CASTGSGTRAGGYTF
TRBV7-3	.	.	TRBJ2-2	TGTGCCAGCAGCCGGGGGAGCACCGGGGAGCTGTTTTTT	CASSRGSTGELFF
TRBV10-3	.	.	TRBJ2-1	TGTGCCATCAGACGAAGGGATGAGCAGTTCTTC	CAIRRRDEQFF
TRBV7-9	TRBD1	few	TRBJ1-3	TGTGCCAGCAGCTACAGGGGAGACGGAAACACCATATATTTT	CASSYRGDGNTIYF
TRBV10-2	TRBD1	.	TRBJ1-6	TGCGCCAGCAGCACCGGGACAGGGGGTTCACCCCTCCACTTT	CASSTGTGGSPLHF
TRBV3-1/TRBV3-2	.	.	TRBJ1-6	TGTGCCAGCAGCCAGCCGGGCCGCACGGGGAATTCACCCCTCCACTTT	CASSQPGRTGNSPLHF
TRBV9	.	.	TRBJ2-2	TGTGCCAGCAGAGCCTGGGCCACCGGGGAGCTGTTTTTT	CASRAWATGELFF
TRBV19	TRBD1	.	TRBJ1-6	TGTGCCAGTAGTGAGACAGGGGGCGACTCACCCCTCCACTTT	CASSETGGDSPLHF
TRBV7-8	TRBD2	.	TRBJ2-1	TGTGCCAGCACCTACGTAGCGGGAGGTTACAATGAGCAGTTCTTC	CASTYVAGGYNEQFF
TRBV6-6	.	.	TRBJ2-1	TGTGCCAGCACCAAGGGGCGGGTTAACTACAATGAGCAGTTCTTC	CASTKGRVNYNEQFF
TRBV30	.	.	TRBJ2-1	TGTGCCTGGAGTGTAATGGGCTTACCTCAGTTCTTC	CAWSVMGLPQFF
TRBV4-1	TRBD1	.	TRBJ1-6	TGCGCCAGCAGCCAAAGGGACAGCAGCTCCTATAATTCACCCCTCCACTTT	CASSQRDSSSYNSPLHF
TRBV6-5	.	.	TRBJ1-3	TGTGCCAGTAATAACAGGGCTAGAAACACCATATATTTT	CASNNRARNTIYF
TRBV5-1	.	.	TRBJ1-1	TGCGCCAGCAGCTTGGCTAGTTTTGGGAACACTGAAGCTTTCTTT	CASSLASFGNTEAFF
TRBV3-1/TRBV3-2	.	.	TRBJ1-5	TGTGCCAGCAGCCAGGACAGAACTAATCAGCCCCAGCATTTT	CASSQDRTNQPQHF
TRBV3-1/TRBV3-2	.	.	TRBJ2-3	TGTGCCAGCAGCCGGCCCGGCACAGATACGCAGTATTTT	CASSRPGTDTQYF
TRBV19	.	.	TRBJ2-1	TGTGCCAGTAGTATAGTGGCAGCGGTAGAGCAGTTCTTC	CASSIVAAVEQFF
TRBV29-1	.	.	TRBJ1-1	TGCAGCGTTGAAGCGGCAGGGAGAGGCACTGAAGCTTTCTTT	CSVEAAGRGTEAFF
TRBV28	.	.	TRBJ1-1	TGTGCCAGCAGTCTCAGGGATTGGGGACAAGCTTTCTTT	CASSLRDWGQAFF
TRBV28	.	.	TRBJ2-7	TGTGCCAGCAGCCTCCCCCTAGCGTCCGCGGACGAGCAGTACTTC	CASSLPLASADEQYF
TRBV6-5	TRBD1	.	TRBJ2-7	TGTGCCAGCAGCCCCCTGGGACAGGGTCGCGACGAGCAGTACTTC	CASSPLGQGRDEQYF
TRBV27	TRBD1	.	TRBJ2-3	TGTGCCAGCAGTCCGGGACAGGGGGTCCGTCGCACAGATACGCAGTATTTT	CASSPGQGVRRTDTQYF
TRBV7-2	.	.	TRBJ1-1	TGTGCCAGCAGCTCAAATTACAGGGTACGGGGGACCAGGGCTGAAGCTTTCTTT	CASSSNYRVRGTRAEAFF
TRBV7-2	.	.	TRBJ2-3	TGTGCCAGCAGCCGTCATGGGGGACTCCCTACAGATACGCAGTATTTT	CASSRHGGLPTDTQYF
TRBV7-2	.	.	TRBJ1-1	TGTGCCAGCAGCTTATACCGCCGCGGCCAGACTGAAGCTTTCTTT	CASSLYRRGQTEAFF
TRBV19	TRBD1	.	TRBJ2-1	TGTGCCAGTAGTAGGGGACAGGGCTTTATAGCGTACAATGAGCAGTTCTTC	CASSRGQGFIAYNEQFF
TRBV4-1	.	few	TRBJ2-7	TGCGCCAGCAGCCAAGCCGCCCAACGGGCTAGCGAGCAGTACTTC	CASSQAAQRASEQYF
TRBV3-1/TRBV3-2	.	few	TRBJ1-2	TGTGCCAGCAGCCGGACAGACGGCGGCGGCTACACCTTC	CASSRTDGGGYTF
TRBV19	TRBD1	.	TRBJ2-7	TGTGCCAGTAGTCCCCAGGGGGCATTCTACGAGCAGTACTTC	CASSPQGAFYEQYF
TRBV3-1/TRBV3-2	TRBD1	.	TRBJ1-1	TGTGCCAGCAGCCAGGAGGACAGGGAGGGCTATTTCGGCACTGAAGCTTTCTTT	CASSQEDREGYFGTEAFF
TRBV6-4	TRBD2	.	TRBJ2-5	TGTGCCAGCAGCCCTAGCGGGGGGGATCAAGAGACCCAGTACTTC	CASSPSGGDQETQYF
TRBV7-9	.	few	TRBJ2-5	TGTGCCAGCAGCCCCAGGGTGGGCGAGACCCAGTACTTC	CASSPRVGETQYF
TRBV7-9	.	.	TRBJ2-1	TGTGCCAGCAGCCCTGGGACGTCCCACAATGAGCAGTTCTTC	CASSPGTSHNEQFF
TRBV4-2	.	.	TRBJ2-1	TGTGCCAGCAGCCAAGATCGGAATGAGCAGTTCTTC	CASSQDRNEQFF
TRBV5-4	.	.	TRBJ2-5	TGTGCCAGCAACCTCTTGGGTGGGGCCCAAGAGACCCAGTACTTC	CASNLLGGAQETQYF
TRBV5-1	TRBD1	.	TRBJ2-1	TGCGCCAGCAGCTTGGTGGGACAGGTATTCAGCTCCTACAATGAGCAGTTCTTC	CASSLVGQVFSSYNEQFF
TRBV5-1	TRBD2	.	TRBJ2-2	TGCGCCAGCAGCGGGCTAGCGGGGGGAACCACCGGGGAGCTGTTTTTT	CASSGLAGGTTGELFF
TRBV19	.	.	TRBJ2-2	TGTGCCAGTGCTCCCCGGGGGGCTACCCCGAACACCGGGGAGCTGTTTTTT	CASAPRGATPNTGELFF
TRBV2	.	.	TRBJ2-7	TGTGCCAGCAGGCCCGCAGGGCCCTACGAGCAGTACTTC	CASRPAGPYEQYF
TRBV5-1	TRBD1	few	TRBJ1-5	TGCGCCAGCAGCTTGCTCGGGACAGATGGCGAGCCCCAGCATTTT	CASSLLGTDGEPQHF
TRBV10-3	.	.	TRBJ1-1	TGTGCCATCAAGCCGTCGAACACTGAAGCTTTCTTT	CAIKPSNTEAFF
TRBV28	.	.	TRBJ2-5	TGTGCCAGCAGCCTGCCTGTCCAAGAGACCCAGTACTTC	CASSLPVQETQYF